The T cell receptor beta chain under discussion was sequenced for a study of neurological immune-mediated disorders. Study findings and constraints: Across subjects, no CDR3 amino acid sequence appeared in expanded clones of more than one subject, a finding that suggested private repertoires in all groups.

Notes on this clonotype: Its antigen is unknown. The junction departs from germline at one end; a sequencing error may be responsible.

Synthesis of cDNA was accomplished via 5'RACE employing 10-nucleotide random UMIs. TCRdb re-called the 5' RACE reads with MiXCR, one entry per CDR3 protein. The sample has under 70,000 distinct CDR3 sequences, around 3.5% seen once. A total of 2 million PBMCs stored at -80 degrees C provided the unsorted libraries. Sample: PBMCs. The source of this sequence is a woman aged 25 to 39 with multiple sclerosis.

The CDR3 loop is CASSPKGRGNSPLNF. The CDR3 DNA reads as TGTGCCAGCAGCCCTAAGGGCCGGGGCAATTCACCCCTCAACTTT. The chain recombines TRBV3-1 with TRBJ1-6, with D possibly being TRBD1 (5 bases). This CDR3 spans 15 amino acids. Germline CDR1 LGHDT, CDR2 YNNKEL (reference sequence).